The 10 T cell receptor beta chains below all came from one sample that was sequenced in a study of blood T cell repertoires in COVID-19. The protocol was immunoSEQ multiplex PCR, while the TCRdb copy is restricted to in-frame clones and leaves out a portion. This table has approximately 200,000 clones, under 85% appearing once. Sequencing input: PBMCs or T cells enriched from blood (not recorded which). All receptors come from a man between 60 and 75 years old who had recovered from COVID-19.

The chain links TRBV6-5 to TRBJ1-2; 10 bases agree with TRBD1. The CDR3 covers 14 residues. The germline V gene has CDR1 MNHEY and CDR2 SVGAGI. J lost 4 bases, V lost 9 bases, and 8 bases had no gene match. CDR3 amino acids: CASNRDRGSYGYTF. CDR3 DNA: TGTGCCAGTAACCGGGACAGGGGATCCTATGGCTACACCTTC.

This chain uses TRBV19 with TRBJ2-2, with D perhaps matching TRBD1 (7 bases). This CDR3 has 13 residues. Trimming took off 6 bases at V and 4 bases at J, with 9 bases between the two ends. Germline CDR1 LNHDA, CDR2 SQIVND (reference sequence). CDR3 sequence reads: CASRQGGTGELFF. CDR3 sequence (DNA): TGTGCCAGTAGGCAGGGGGGCACCGGGGAGCTGTTTTTT.

The chain links TRBV7-2 to TRBJ2-3; TRBD2 is a possible D gene (6 bases). The CDR3 extends over 18 amino acids. Germline V lookup: CDR1 SGHTA, CDR2 FQGNSA. Trimming removed 1 base at V and 4 bases at J, with 21 bases between. CDR3 residues: CASSLVSFGRGKSDTQYF. CDR3 in DNA: TGTGCCAGCAGCTTAGTTTCATTTGGTCGGGGGAAGTCAGATACGCAGTATTTT.

This clone was seen a single time. This chain connects TRBV9 to TRBJ2-5, with a possible D match to TRBD2 (5 bases). From germline, CDR1 is SGDLS and CDR2 YYNGEE. Trimming removed 4 bases at V and 0 bases at J, with 10 bases between. This CDR3 comprises 14 residues. This CDR3 is CASSPRTYQETQYF. The CDR3 region has the DNA TGTGCCAGCAGCCCCCGGACTTACCAAGAGACCCAGTACTTC.

This chain uses TRBV5-5 with TRBJ1-6; 11 bases are shared with TRBD1. The CDR3 loop spans 15 amino acids. CDR1 and CDR2 from the germline V gene are SGHKS and YYEKEE (reference sequence). The J segment lost 9 bases and the V segment lost 4 bases, leaving 6 bases of the junction unmatched. CDR3 in DNA: TGTGCCAGCAGCCTCTTGGGGACAGGGGGTTCACCCCTCCACTTT. This encodes CASSLLGTGGSPLHF.

The rearrangement joins TRBV7-2 to TRBJ2-2; 12 bases are shared with TRBD2. Trimming took 4 bases from V and 4 from J; bases not matched to a gene: 4. The germline V gene encodes CDR1 SGHTA and CDR2 FQGNSA. The length of the CDR3 is 16 residues. CDR3 nucleotide sequence: TGTGCCAGCAGCTGGGCTAGCGGGGGGGCCACCGGGGAGCTGTTTTTT. Encoded protein: CASSWASGGATGELFF.

This sequence joins TRBV5-5 and TRBJ1-2; 8 bases line up with TRBD1. This CDR3 spans 13 amino acids. The J segment lost 3 bases and the V segment lost 4 bases, leaving 2 bases of the junction unmatched. Germline values: CDR1 SGHKS, CDR2 YYEKEE (reference sequence). The CDR3 here is CASSKDRDYGYTF. The CDR3 DNA is TGTGCCAGCAGCAAGGACAGGGACTATGGCTACACCTTC.

V usage is TRBV4-2 and J usage is TRBJ2-3; 8 bases agree with TRBD2. V gave up 1 base and J gave up 6 bases; unmatched junction bases: 9. CDR1 LGHNA and CDR2 YNFKEQ come from the germline V gene. This CDR3 comprises 16 residues. Here the CDR3 reads CASSQVAGPPGDTQYF. The DNA of the CDR3 is TGTGCCAGCAGCCAAGTAGCGGGACCCCCGGGGGATACGCAGTATTTT.

The chain couples TRBV27 to TRBJ1-1, with TRBD1 identical over 10 bases. V shed 3 bases and J 4 bases; nucleotides not matched to a gene: 8. The length of the CDR3 is 16 residues. Germline loops: CDR1 MNHEY, CDR2 SMNVEV (reference sequence). In DNA, the CDR3 is TGTGCCAGCAGTTTTCGACGGGACAGGGGTACCACTGAAGCTTTCTTT. It translates to CASSFRRDRGTTEAFF.

Note on this clone: A much larger clone sits a single nucleotide away, making a read error possible. The identical CDR3 is also encoded by other nucleotide sequences in the sample. The chain joins TRBV11-3 to TRBJ2-1; a possible D gene is TRBD1 (6 bases). Germline CDR1 and CDR2: SGHNT and YENEEA. The CDR3 length is 16 residues. The CDR3 DNA reads as TGTGCCAGTAGCTCCCGGGACACAAACTCCTACAATGAGCAGTTCTTC. It codes for CASSSRDTNSYNEQFF.